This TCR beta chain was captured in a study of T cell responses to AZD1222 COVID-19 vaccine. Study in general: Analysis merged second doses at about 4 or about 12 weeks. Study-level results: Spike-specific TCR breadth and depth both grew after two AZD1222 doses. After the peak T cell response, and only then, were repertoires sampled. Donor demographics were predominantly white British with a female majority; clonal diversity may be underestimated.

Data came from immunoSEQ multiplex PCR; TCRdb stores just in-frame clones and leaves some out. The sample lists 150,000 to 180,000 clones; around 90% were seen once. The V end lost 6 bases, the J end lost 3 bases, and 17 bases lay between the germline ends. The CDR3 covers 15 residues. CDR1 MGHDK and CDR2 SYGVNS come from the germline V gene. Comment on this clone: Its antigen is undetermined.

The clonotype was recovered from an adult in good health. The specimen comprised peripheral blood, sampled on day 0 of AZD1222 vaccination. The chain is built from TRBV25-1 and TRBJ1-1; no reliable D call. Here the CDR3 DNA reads TGTGCCAGCAGGGAAATGTGGCGGCGTGACACTGAAGCTTTCTTT. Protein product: CASREMWRRDTEAFF.